The next 25 T cell receptor beta chains were all read from a single sample in a study of read filtering for tumor transcriptome and immune sequencing. From about 0.4 ug of RNA, a library with molecular barcoded alpha/delta and beta/gamma adaptors was made. TCRdb analysed the reads with MiXCR anew, one entry per CDR3 protein. The sample holds some 24,000 distinct CDR3 sequences; roughly 22% are singletons and the top ten take around 52%. The specimen was a population of CD138-negative cells sorted from bone marrow. These receptors all stem from a donor over 35 with multiple myeloma.

This rearrangement joins TRBV30 to TRBJ1-2; D remains ambiguous. Trimming stripped 8 bases from V and 8 bases from J, with 12 bases between. Germline assignment: CDR1 GTSNPN and CDR2 SVGIG (reference sequence). This CDR3 has 10 residues. CDR3 bases: TGTGCCCTCCGGGCCCCCGGCTACACCTTC. Protein: CALRAPGYTF.

V usage is TRBV28 and J usage is TRBJ1-5; 7 positions agree with TRBD1. Germline CDR1 MDHEN, CDR2 SYDVKM. V gave up 6 bases and J gave up 9 bases; unmatched junction bases: 11. The length of the CDR3 is 14 residues. The CDR3 sequence: CASSRDRVGRPQHF. The CDR3 DNA reads TGTGCCAGCAGCCGAGACAGGGTAGGACGGCCCCAGCATTTT. The full variable domain, completed using reference TRBV28 and TRBJ1-5, is DVKVTQSSRYLVKRTGEKVFLECVQDMDHENMFWYRQDPGLGLRLIYFSYDVKMKEKGDIPEGYSVSREKKERFSLILESASTNQTSMYLCASSRDRVGRPQHFGDGTRLSIL.

In DNA, the CDR3 is TGTGCCAGCAGTGGGACAGGGAGCTATGGCTACACCTTC. It encodes CASSGTGSYGYTF. The chain links TRBV25-1 to TRBJ1-2; 8 positions agree with TRBD1. The J segment lost 4 bases and the V segment lost 4 bases, leaving 2 bases of the junction unmatched. From germline, CDR1 is MGHDK and CDR2 SYGVNS. The CDR3 sequence is 13 residues long.

Worth noting for this clonotype: Possible read error: a much larger clone is one base away. This chain joins TRBV7-9 and TRBJ1-1, with D unclear. The CDR3 is made up of 15 amino acids. The V gene's germline CDR1 is SEHNR and CDR2 FQNEAQ (reference sequence). The CDR3 here is CASSLYGQFNTEALF. The CDR3 DNA reads as TGTGCCAGCAGCTTATATGGGCAGTTCAACACTGAAGCTCTCTTT.

This clonotype was observed at least ten times. The V call is TRBV3-1, the J call TRBJ2-2; D might be TRBD1 or TRBD2, each matching 5 bases. Germline V CDR1 and CDR2: LGHDT, YNNKEL (reference sequence). The CDR3 spans 16 residues. The V gene lost 4 bases and the J gene lost 6 bases, with 18 bases spanning the gap. The CDR3 DNA follows: TGTGCCAGCAGCCTAGGGACGCATGGCCTTTCCGGGGAGCTGTTTTTT. Protein: CASSLGTHGLSGELFF.

This clonotype showed up just a few times. This sequence joins TRBV7-2 and TRBJ2-1; a possible D gene is TRBD1 (5 bases). Trimming took off 5 bases at V and 9 bases at J, with 20 bases between the two ends. CDR1 and CDR2 from the germline V gene are SGHTA and FQGNSA. The CDR3 totals 15 residues. The CDR3 loop is CASSPDSPTQGEQFF. CDR3 sequence (DNA): TGTGCCAGCAGCCCCGACAGCCCGACCCAGGGTGAGCAGTTCTTC.

This clonotype came up many times. The chain joins TRBV7-6 to TRBJ1-1, with 7 bases identical to TRBD1. The V gene's germline CDR1 is SGHVS and CDR2 FNYEAQ. The ends lost 4 bases at V and 4 bases at J; junction bases unmatched: 9. This CDR3 has 15 amino acids. In DNA, the CDR3 is TGTGCCAGCAGCTCTTCAGTCAGGGGGAGCACTGAAGCTTTCTTT. It specifies CASSSSVRGSTEAFF.

To note about this clonotype: Since a much larger clone is just one base distant, this may be a read error. The chain recombines TRBV12-5 with TRBJ2-7, with TRBD2 matching over 7 bases. Germline V gene lookup returns CDR1 LGHNT and CDR2 FRNRAP. This CDR3 spans 15 amino acids. J gave up 2 bases and V 4 bases, and 8 bases lay outside the gene matches. The CDR3 DNA sequence: TGTGCTAGTGGTTCGGTATTGGGGGGGGCCTACGAGCAGTACTTC. Its translation: CASGSVLGGAYEQYF.

A few counts support this clonotype. CDR3 residues: CASSPGQGGRETQYF. The CDR3 DNA sequence: TGTGCCAGCAGTCCGGGACAGGGTGGCCGAGAGACCCAGTACTTC. This chain connects TRBV2 to TRBJ2-5; 9 nucleotides match TRBD1. The CDR3 has 15 amino acids. The germline V gene encodes CDR1 SNHLY and CDR2 FYNNEI. The J segment lost 4 bases and the V segment lost 5 bases, leaving 8 bases of the junction unmatched.

Remarks on this clonotype: A far larger clone is one nucleotide away, so this likely arose from a read error. J is TRBJ2-7 and V is TRBV6-6; D gene uncertain. Germline assignment: CDR1 MNHNY and CDR2 SVGAGI (reference sequence). V was cut by 0 bases and J by 4 bases, with 7 bases left in between. The CDR3 extends over 13 amino acids. CDR3 in amino acids: CASSYSIGYEQYF. The CDR3 nucleotides read TGTGCCAGCAGTTACTCGATAGGGTACGAGCAGTACTTC.

This clonotype was detected a few times. The rearrangement links TRBV11-2 to TRBJ2-3, with D tentatively TRBD2 (6 bases). Between the trimmed V and J ends, which lost 5 bases and 1 base, there was a span of 28 bases. CDR1 and CDR2 (germline): SGHAT, FQNNGV. The CDR3 is made up of 20 amino acids. The CDR3 nucleotides are TGTGCCAGCAGCCGCAAGCCGTACTCGTCTGGAGGGGCGCGCACAGATACGCAGTATTTT. Translation: CASSRKPYSSGGARTDTQYF.

This clonotype was recorded at least ten times. The V call is TRBV20-1, the J call TRBJ2-7, with 12 bases matching TRBD2. Germline CDR1 DFQATT, CDR2 SNEGSKA (reference sequence). V gave up 5 bases and J gave up 4 bases; unmatched junction bases: 3. This CDR3 has 13 residues. The CDR3 spells CSAATSGGYEQYF. The DNA of the CDR3 is TGCAGTGCTGCAACTAGCGGGGGGTACGAGCAGTACTTC.

The chain recombines TRBV6-6 with TRBJ2-3; D is uncertain. V was trimmed by 2 bases and J by 2 bases, leaving 11 bases between them. There are 15 residues in the CDR3. Germline CDR1 reads MNHNY; CDR2 reads SVGAGI (reference sequence). CDR3 protein: CASSYPRFSTDTQYF. The CDR3 coding sequence is TGTGCCAGCAGTTACCCTAGGTTTTCCACAGATACGCAGTATTTT.

Comment on this clonotype: A read error may explain this, as a much larger clone is one base away. The chain combines TRBV15 with TRBJ1-1, with a possible D match to TRBD1 (6 bases). The germline V gene has CDR1 LNHNV and CDR2 YYDKDF (reference sequence). This CDR3 comprises 14 residues. The CDR3 nucleotides are TGTGCCACCAGCAGAGATATTGGGGGCACTGAAGCTTCCTTT. Encoded protein: CATSRDIGGTEASF.

This clonotype occurred many times. The CDR3 loop reads CASSYSWSGRGNTEAFF. In DNA, the CDR3 is TGTGCCAGCAGTTACTCGTGGTCCGGCAGGGGGAACACTGAAGCTTTCTTT. The V gene is TRBV6-6, the J gene TRBJ1-1, with D maybe TRBD1 (6 bases). Germline CDR1 and CDR2: MNHNY and SVGAGI (reference sequence). Between the trimmed V and J ends, which lost 0 bases and 1 base, there was a span of 15 bases. The CDR3 spans 17 residues.

This clonotype was observed many times. J is TRBJ2-1 and V is TRBV6-5; the match to TRBD2 covers 9 bases. CDR3 length: 17 residues. Germline-derived CDR1 and CDR2 are MNHEY and SVGAGI. Trimming at V came to 7 bases and at J to 4 bases, leaving 14 bases not matched to a gene. CDR3 sequence: CASTTTGGGEGYNEQFF. The CDR3 DNA reads TGTGCCAGCACTACGACTGGCGGGGGGGAAGGGTACAATGAGCAGTTCTTC.

A remark on this clonotype: This sequence may be a read error, since a much larger clone differs from it by one base. This chain uses TRBV2 with TRBJ2-2, with D unclear. CDR1 is SNHLY and CDR2 is FYNNEI in the germline V gene. CDR3 size: 14 residues. This chain's CDR3 is CTSSEYGFTGELFF. The CDR3 nucleotides are TGTACCAGCAGTGAATACGGGTTTACCGGGGAGCTGTTTTTT.

This clonotype was recorded at least ten times. The chain joins TRBV3-1 to TRBJ2-5; TRBD2 aligns across 9 bases. The germline gives CDR1 LGHDT, CDR2 YNNKEL (reference sequence). This CDR3 has 16 residues. Trimming took 6 bases from V and 1 from J; bases not matched to a gene: 9. The CDR3 bases are TGTGCCAGCAGACGAGCGGGGGGAGGGGGCCAAGAGACCCAGTACTTC. It translates to CASRRAGGGGQETQYF.

CDR3 nucleotide sequence: TGTGCCAGCAGCGCAGACAGTAACACTGAAGCTTTCTTT. Its protein is CASSADSNTEAFF. The rearrangement links TRBV7-8 to TRBJ1-1, with D possibly TRBD1 on 5 matching bases. Germline CDR1 and CDR2: SGHVS and FQNEAQ. The V gene lost 5 bases and the J gene lost 2 bases, with 9 bases spanning the gap. There are 13 residues in the CDR3.

This clonotype was recorded a few times. The V gene is TRBV7-8, the J gene TRBJ1-5, with D unresolved. Germline CDR1 SGHVS, CDR2 FQNEAQ. Trimming took 3 bases from V and 0 from J, leaving 3 bases between them. The CDR3 totals 13 residues. DNA of the CDR3: TGTGCCAGCAGCTTTTATAGCAATCAGCCCCAGCATTTT. Residues: CASSFYSNQPQHF.

This clonotype appeared a single time. This could be a read error, since a much larger clone is one nucleotide away. No conserved phenylalanine or tryptophan is present at the end of the CDR3, so a read error is the likely explanation. V is TRBV5-1 and J is TRBJ1-2; D ambiguous. This CDR3 has 15 residues. Germline lookup yields CDR1 SGHRS and CDR2 YFSETQ. With 1 base removed from V and 4 bases from J, the gap between germline ends came to 14 bases. The DNA of the CDR3 is TGCGCCAGCAGCTTGAGACCGATTCTACCCTATGGCTACACCATC. Encoded protein: CASSLRPILPYGYTI.

The chain recombines TRBV6-5 with TRBJ1-1; D perhaps matches TRBD1 (5 bases). The ends were cut back, 7 bases at V and 0 bases at J, with 9 bases in the middle. The CDR3 runs 13 residues. Germline values: CDR1 MNHEY, CDR2 SVGAGI. The CDR3 loop is CASKGPMNTEAFF. CDR3 DNA sequence: TGTGCCAGCAAGGGGCCTATGAACACTGAAGCTTTCTTT.

In this sample, this clonotype turned up many times. This chain connects TRBV12-3 or TRBV12-4 to TRBJ1-1; D is uncertain. The CDR3 is 14 residues long. The ends were cut back, 1 base at V and 0 bases at J, with 6 bases in the middle. Here the CDR3 reads CASSLGKMNTEAFF. CDR3 sequence (DNA): TGTGCCAGCAGTTTAGGGAAAATGAACACTGAAGCTTTCTTT.

The chain links TRBV14 to TRBJ1-2, with D possibly being TRBD1 (5 bases). This CDR3 spans 16 amino acids. Trimming left V 0 bases short and J 4 bases short, with 15 bases between. Per germline, CDR1 SGHDN and CDR2 FVKESK. In DNA, the CDR3 is TGTGCCAGCAGCCAAGAAGGCCAGGACACTCTCTATGGCTACACCTTC. Its translation: CASSQEGQDTLYGYTF.

The sample holds many counts of this clonotype. The chain recombines TRBV12-3 or TRBV12-4 with TRBJ1-1; no definite D call. The CDR3 consists of 11 residues. The germline V and J ends were trimmed by 1 base and 7 bases, with 4 bases remaining between them. The CDR3 DNA sequence: TGTGCCAGCAGTTTAGAAGATGAAGCTTTCTTT. This encodes CASSLEDEAFF.